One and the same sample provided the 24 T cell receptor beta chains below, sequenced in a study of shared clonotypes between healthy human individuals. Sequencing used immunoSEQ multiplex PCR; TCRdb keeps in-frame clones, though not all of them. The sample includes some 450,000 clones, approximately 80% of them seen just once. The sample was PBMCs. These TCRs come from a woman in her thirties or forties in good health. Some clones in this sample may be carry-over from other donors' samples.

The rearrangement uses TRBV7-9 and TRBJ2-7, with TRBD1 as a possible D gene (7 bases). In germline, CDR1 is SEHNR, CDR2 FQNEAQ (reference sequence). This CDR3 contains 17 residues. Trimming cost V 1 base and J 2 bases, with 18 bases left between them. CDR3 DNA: TGTGCCAGCAGCTTAGGCGGGACAGTCCGTCTCGCCTACGAGCAGTACTTC. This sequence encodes CASSLGGTVRLAYEQYF.

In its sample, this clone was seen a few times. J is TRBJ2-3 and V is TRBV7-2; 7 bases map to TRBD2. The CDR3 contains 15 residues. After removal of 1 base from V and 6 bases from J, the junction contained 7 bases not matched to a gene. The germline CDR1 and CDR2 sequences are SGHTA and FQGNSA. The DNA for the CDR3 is TGTGCCAGCAGCTTAGAGTGGGGGAGGGCGGATACGCAGTATTTT. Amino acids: CASSLEWGRADTQYF. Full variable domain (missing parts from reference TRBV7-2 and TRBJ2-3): GAGVSQSPSNKVTEKGKDVELRCDPISGHTALYWYRQSLGQGLEFLIYFQGNSAPDKSGLPSDRFSAERTGGSVSTLTIQRTQQEDSAVYLCASSLEWGRADTQYFGPGTRLTVL.

This CDR3 reads CASSRLAGGPRDEQFF. The CDR3 nucleotides read TGCGCCAGCAGCCGGCTAGCGGGAGGGCCTAGGGATGAGCAGTTCTTC. The chain has TRBV4-3 and TRBJ2-1, with TRBD2 matching over 12 bases. V gave up 4 bases and J gave up 8 bases; unmatched junction bases: 9. Germline V gene lookup returns CDR1 LGHNA and CDR2 YSLEER. There are 16 residues in the CDR3.

The CDR3 coding sequence is TGTGCCTGGAGTGAGGGGATGGCCAATCAGCCCCAGCATTTT. It translates to CAWSEGMANQPQHF. The chain carries TRBV30 and TRBJ1-5, with D possibly TRBD1 on 5 matching bases. This CDR3 has 14 amino acids. Germline V gene data show CDR1 as GTSNPN and CDR2 as SVGIG (reference sequence). V dropped 1 base and J dropped 3 bases, with 10 bases sitting between them.

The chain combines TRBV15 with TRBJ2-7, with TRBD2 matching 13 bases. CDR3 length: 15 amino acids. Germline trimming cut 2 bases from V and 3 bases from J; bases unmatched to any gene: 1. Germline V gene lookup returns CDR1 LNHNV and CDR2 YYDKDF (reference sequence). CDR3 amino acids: CATSRRLAGGYEQYF. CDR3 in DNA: TGTGCCACCAGCAGAAGACTAGCGGGGGGCTACGAGCAGTACTTC.

As DNA, the CDR3 is TGCAGTGCTAGCTTTTTGTATGAGCAGTTCTTC. Protein: CSASFLYEQFF. This chain links TRBV20-1 with TRBJ2-1; D is undetermined. V shed 3 bases and J shed 8 bases, with 8 bases lying between them. Germline V lookup: CDR1 DFQATT, CDR2 SNEGSKA (reference sequence). The CDR3 is 11 amino acids.

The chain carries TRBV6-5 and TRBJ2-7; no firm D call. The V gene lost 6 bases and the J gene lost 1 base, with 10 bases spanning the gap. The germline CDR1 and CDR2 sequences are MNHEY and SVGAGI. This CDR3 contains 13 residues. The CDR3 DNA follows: TGTGCCAGCAGGGGGTTAGATTCCTACGAGCAGTACTTC. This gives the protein CASRGLDSYEQYF.

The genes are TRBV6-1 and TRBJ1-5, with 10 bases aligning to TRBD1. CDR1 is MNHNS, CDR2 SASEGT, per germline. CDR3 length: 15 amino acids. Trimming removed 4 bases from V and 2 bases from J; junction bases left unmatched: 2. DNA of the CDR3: TGTGCCAGCAGTGGGGGACAGGGGCGCAATCAGCCCCAGCATTTT. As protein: CASSGGQGRNQPQHF.

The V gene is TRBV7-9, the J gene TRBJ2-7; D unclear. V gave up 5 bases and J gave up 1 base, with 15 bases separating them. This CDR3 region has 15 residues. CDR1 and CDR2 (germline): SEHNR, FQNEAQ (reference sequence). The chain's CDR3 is CASSQEGDVSYEQYF. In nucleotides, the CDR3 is TGTGCCAGCAGCCAAGAAGGAGATGTATCCTACGAGCAGTACTTC.

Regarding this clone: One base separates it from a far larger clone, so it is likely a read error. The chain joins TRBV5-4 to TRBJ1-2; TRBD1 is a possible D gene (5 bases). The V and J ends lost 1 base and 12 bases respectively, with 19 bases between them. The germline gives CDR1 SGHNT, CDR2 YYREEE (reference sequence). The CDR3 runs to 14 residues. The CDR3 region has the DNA TGTGCCAGCAGCTTGCAGGTTGGGGGATACGGCCACACCTTC. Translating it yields CASSLQVGGYGHTF.

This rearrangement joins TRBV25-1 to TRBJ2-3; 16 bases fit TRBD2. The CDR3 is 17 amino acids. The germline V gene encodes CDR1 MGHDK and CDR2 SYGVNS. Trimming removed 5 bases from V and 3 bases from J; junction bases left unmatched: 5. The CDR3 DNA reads TGTGCCAGCAGTCCGGGACTAGCGGGAGGGAGGACAGATACGCAGTATTTT. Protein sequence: CASSPGLAGGRTDTQYF.

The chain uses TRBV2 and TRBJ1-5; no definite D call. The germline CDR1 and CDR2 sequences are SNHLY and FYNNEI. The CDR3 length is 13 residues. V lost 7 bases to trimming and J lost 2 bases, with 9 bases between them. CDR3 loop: CASNLWGNQPQHF. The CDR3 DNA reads TGTGCCAGCAATTTGTGGGGCAATCAGCCCCAGCATTTT. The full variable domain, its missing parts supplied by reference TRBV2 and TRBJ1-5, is EPEVTQTPSHQVTQMGQEVILRCVPISNHLYFYWYRQILGQKVEFLVSFYNNEISEKSEIFDDQFSVERPDGSNFTLKIRSTKLEDSAMYFCASNLWGNQPQHFGDGTRLSIL.

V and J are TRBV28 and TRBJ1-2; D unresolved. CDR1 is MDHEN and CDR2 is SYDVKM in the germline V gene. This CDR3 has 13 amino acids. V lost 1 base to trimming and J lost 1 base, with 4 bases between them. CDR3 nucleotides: TGTGCCAGCAGTTTATTGGGTAACTATGGCTACACCTTC. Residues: CASSLLGNYGYTF.

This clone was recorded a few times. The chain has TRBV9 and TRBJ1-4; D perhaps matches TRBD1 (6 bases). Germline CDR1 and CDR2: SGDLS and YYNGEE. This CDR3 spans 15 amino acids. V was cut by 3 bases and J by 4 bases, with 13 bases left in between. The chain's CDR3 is CASSGQVLGNEKLFF. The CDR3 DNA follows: TGTGCCAGCAGCGGACAGGTTTTGGGTAATGAAAAACTGTTTTTT.

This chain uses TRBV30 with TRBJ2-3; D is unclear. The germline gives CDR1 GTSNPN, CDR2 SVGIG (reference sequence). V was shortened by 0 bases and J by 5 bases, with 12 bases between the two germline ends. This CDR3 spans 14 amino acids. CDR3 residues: CAWSVGTKGDTQYF. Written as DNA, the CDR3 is TGTGCCTGGAGTGTGGGCACCAAAGGAGATACGCAGTATTTT. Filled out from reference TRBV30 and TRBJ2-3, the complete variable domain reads SQTIHQWPATLVQPVGSPLSLECTVEGTSNPNLYWYRQAAGRGLQLLFYSVGIGQISSEVPQNLSASRPQDRQFILSSKKLLLSDSGFYLCAWSVGTKGDTQYFGPGTRLTVL.

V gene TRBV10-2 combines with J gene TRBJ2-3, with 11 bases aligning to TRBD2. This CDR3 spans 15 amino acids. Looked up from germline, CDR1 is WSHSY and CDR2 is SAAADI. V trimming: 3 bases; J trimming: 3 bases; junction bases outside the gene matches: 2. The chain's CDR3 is CASSDTSGSTDTQYF. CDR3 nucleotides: TGCGCCAGCAGTGATACTAGCGGGAGTACAGATACGCAGTATTTT.

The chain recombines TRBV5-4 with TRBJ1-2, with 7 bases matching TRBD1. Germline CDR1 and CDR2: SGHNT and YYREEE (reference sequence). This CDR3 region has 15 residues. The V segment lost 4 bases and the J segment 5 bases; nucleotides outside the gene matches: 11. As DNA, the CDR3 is TGTGCCAGCAGCGAGGGCGGGGACAGAAGATATGGCTACACCTTC. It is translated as CASSEGGDRRYGYTF. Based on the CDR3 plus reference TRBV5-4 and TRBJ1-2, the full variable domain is ETGVTQSPTHLIKTRGQQVTLRCSSQSGHNTVSWYQQALGQGPQFIFQYYREEENGRGNFPPRFSGLQFPNYSSELNVNALELDDSALYLCASSEGGDRRYGYTFGSGTRLTVV.

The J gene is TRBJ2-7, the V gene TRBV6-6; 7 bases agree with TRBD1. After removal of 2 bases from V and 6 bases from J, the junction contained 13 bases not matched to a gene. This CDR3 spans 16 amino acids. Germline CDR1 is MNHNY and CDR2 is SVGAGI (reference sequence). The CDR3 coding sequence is TGTGCCAGCAGTTACGGTCCGGGACAGTCTATTTCCGAGCAGTACTTC. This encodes CASSYGPGQSISEQYF.

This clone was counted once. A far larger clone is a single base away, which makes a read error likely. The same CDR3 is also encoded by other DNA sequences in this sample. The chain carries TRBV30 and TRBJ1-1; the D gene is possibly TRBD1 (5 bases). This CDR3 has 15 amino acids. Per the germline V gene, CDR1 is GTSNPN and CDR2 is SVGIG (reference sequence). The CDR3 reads CAWSGGVWVNTEAFF. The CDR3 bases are TGTGCCTGGAGTGGGGGGGTTTGGGTGAACACTGAGGCTTTCTTT.

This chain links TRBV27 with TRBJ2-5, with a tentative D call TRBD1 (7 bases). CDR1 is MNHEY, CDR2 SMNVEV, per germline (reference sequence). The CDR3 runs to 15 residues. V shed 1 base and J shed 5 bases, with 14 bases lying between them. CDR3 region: CASSLYRGRGETQYF. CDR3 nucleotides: TGTGCCAGCAGTTTATACAGGGGCCGGGGGGAGACCCAGTACTTC.

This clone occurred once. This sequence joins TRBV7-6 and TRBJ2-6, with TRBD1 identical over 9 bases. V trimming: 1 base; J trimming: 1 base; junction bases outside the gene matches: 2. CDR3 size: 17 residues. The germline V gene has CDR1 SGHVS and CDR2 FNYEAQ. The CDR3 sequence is CASSLGTGVSGANVLTF. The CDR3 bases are TGTGCCAGCAGCTTAGGGACAGGGGTATCTGGGGCCAACGTCCTGACTTTC.

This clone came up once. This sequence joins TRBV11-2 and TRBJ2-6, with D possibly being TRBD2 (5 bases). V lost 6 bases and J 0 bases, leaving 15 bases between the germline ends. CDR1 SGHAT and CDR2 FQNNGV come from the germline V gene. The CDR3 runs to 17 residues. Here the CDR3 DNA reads TGTGCCAGCAGGCAAAACCGAGGGCGCTCTGGGGCCAACGTCCTGACTTTC. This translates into CASRQNRGRSGANVLTF.

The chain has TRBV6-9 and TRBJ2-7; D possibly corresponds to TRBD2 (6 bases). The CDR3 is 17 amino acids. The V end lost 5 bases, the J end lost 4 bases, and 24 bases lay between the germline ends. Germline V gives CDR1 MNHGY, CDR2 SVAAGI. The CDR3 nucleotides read TGTGCCAGCAGTATTGGAGATCCGGGACGCGGGACTTACGAGCAGTACTTC. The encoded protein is CASSIGDPGRGTYEQYF.

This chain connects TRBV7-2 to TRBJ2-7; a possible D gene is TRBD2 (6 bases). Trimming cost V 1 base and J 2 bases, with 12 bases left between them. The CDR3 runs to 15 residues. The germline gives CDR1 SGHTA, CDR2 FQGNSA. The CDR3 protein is CASSLEFSGPYEQYF. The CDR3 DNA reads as TGTGCCAGCAGCTTAGAGTTTAGCGGTCCCTACGAGCAGTACTTC.